A selection of T cell receptor beta chains follows, all from one sample in a study of regulatory T cells in long-lasting Graves disease. TCRdb used MiXCR to reprocess the multiplex PCR reads, holding one entry per CDR3 protein. The table lists roughly 610,000 distinct CDR3 sequences, about 15% of them singletons. This same sample was also part of a study on T cells in Graves' hyperthyroidism and ophthalmopathy.

Here the sequenced sample was peripheral blood mononuclear cells (PBMCs), taken at new diagnosis, from a patient treated with antithyroid drugs. All receptors come from a woman aged 25 to 39 with Graves disease. Each CDR3 is given with its conserved first and last residue. The order of the fields is V gene, J gene, CDR3 protein.

V gene: TRBV3-1; J gene: TRBJ2-7; CDR3 protein: CASSRSGRFGTGDREQYF
V gene: TRBV11-2; J gene: TRBJ2-7; CDR3 protein: CASSLMAVRTYEQYF
V gene: TRBV18; J gene: TRBJ1-3; CDR3 protein: CASSPPDRVNGNTIYF
V gene: TRBV6-1; J gene: TRBJ2-7; CDR3 protein: CASSPTQGSYEQYF
V gene: TRBV20-1; J gene: TRBJ2-3; CDR3 protein: CSARTPLREDLTDTQYF
V gene: TRBV28; J gene: TRBJ1-1; CDR3 protein: CASLPPIGGNTEAFF
V gene: TRBV5-6; J gene: TRBJ1-6; CDR3 protein: CASSVNRGSSPLHF
V gene: TRBV6-1; J gene: TRBJ1-5; CDR3 protein: CASSLDREVQHF
V gene: TRBV2; J gene: TRBJ1-5; CDR3 protein: CASRRDSNQPQHF
V gene: TRBV24-1; J gene: TRBJ2-3; CDR3 protein: CATSDPTTGFADTQYF
V gene: TRBV12-3/TRBV12-4; J gene: TRBJ1-2; CDR3 protein: CASSPNTGFYGYTF
V gene: TRBV27; J gene: TRBJ1-1; CDR3 protein: CASSLYSGYTEAFF
V gene: TRBV6-2/TRBV6-3; J gene: TRBJ2-2; CDR3 protein: CASSENWIGGANTGELFF
V gene: TRBV12-3/TRBV12-4; J gene: TRBJ2-3; CDR3 protein: CASRYIPGGARTDTQYF
V gene: TRBV6-1; J gene: TRBJ1-3; CDR3 protein: CASSDSGRGNTIYF
V gene: TRBV2; J gene: TRBJ2-7; CDR3 protein: CASSVSSGSSYEQYF
V gene: TRBV28; J gene: TRBJ2-1; CDR3 protein: CASRRVAYNEQFF
V gene: TRBV13; J gene: TRBJ1-1; CDR3 protein: CASSSDGAEAFF
V gene: TRBV19; J gene: TRBJ2-1; CDR3 protein: CATSSEGGGYNEQFF
V gene: TRBV2; J gene: TRBJ1-3; CDR3 protein: CASTEDSGNTIYF
V gene: TRBV27; J gene: TRBJ1-4; CDR3 protein: CASSLFTPRGGSEKLFF
V gene: TRBV12-3/TRBV12-4; J gene: TRBJ1-5; CDR3 protein: CASSFMSGDQPQHF
V gene: TRBV7-9; J gene: TRBJ1-5; CDR3 protein: CASSLAGSSSQPQHF
V gene: TRBV28; J gene: TRBJ2-1; CDR3 protein: CASVEGAGVGEQFF
V gene: TRBV7-9; J gene: TRBJ1-6; CDR3 protein: CASTRPRDSPLHF
V gene: TRBV28; J gene: TRBJ1-4; CDR3 protein: CASSLISEKLSF
V gene: TRBV18; J gene: TRBJ2-5; CDR3 protein: CASSPPSGPGGTQYF
V gene: TRBV2; J gene: TRBJ2-1; CDR3 protein: CASIGQGAAEQFF
V gene: TRBV6-1; J gene: TRBJ1-3; CDR3 protein: CASSPNPGGTGNTIYF
V gene: TRBV2; J gene: TRBJ2-4; CDR3 protein: CASSTGTGGERYNIQYF
V gene: TRBV5-4; J gene: TRBJ1-2; CDR3 protein: CASSLMTGVNYGYTF
V gene: TRBV20-1; J gene: TRBJ2-5; CDR3 protein: CSARPTGGTQYF
V gene: TRBV11-2; J gene: TRBJ2-7; CDR3 protein: CASSWTSGRSYEQYF
V gene: TRBV3-1; J gene: TRBJ2-1; CDR3 protein: CASSQGGREINEQFF
V gene: TRBV12-3/TRBV12-4; J gene: TRBJ1-2; CDR3 protein: CASSFGAGSDGYTF
V gene: TRBV20-1; J gene: TRBJ2-7; CDR3 protein: CSARDGASPLYEQYF
V gene: TRBV5-1; J gene: TRBJ1-4; CDR3 protein: CASSLMGGFNEKLFF
V gene: TRBV5-6; J gene: TRBJ2-6; CDR3 protein: CASSHNGLAPSGANVLTF
V gene: TRBV11-2; J gene: TRBJ2-3; CDR3 protein: CASSLAGEADTQYF
V gene: TRBV27; J gene: TRBJ2-7; CDR3 protein: CASSMGEWYEQYF
V gene: TRBV6-1; J gene: TRBJ1-3; CDR3 protein: CASSESHSGNTIYF
V gene: TRBV6-1; J gene: TRBJ1-2; CDR3 protein: CASLGNVGYGYTF
V gene: TRBV28; J gene: TRBJ1-2; CDR3 protein: CASSLNRKNGYTF
V gene: TRBV18; J gene: TRBJ2-7; CDR3 protein: CASSPPGPSYEQYF
V gene: TRBV3-1; J gene: TRBJ2-1; CDR3 protein: CASSRKKADPKFF
V gene: TRBV29-1; J gene: TRBJ2-5; CDR3 protein: CSVEPRRPQETQYF
V gene: TRBV2; J gene: TRBJ2-1; CDR3 protein: CASRNGTLRGQFF
V gene: TRBV19; J gene: TRBJ2-3; CDR3 protein: CASRSRPPSTDTQYF
V gene: TRBV5-1; J gene: TRBJ2-7; CDR3 protein: CASSNYTGPSYEQYF
V gene: TRBV5-6; J gene: TRBJ2-7; CDR3 protein: CASSFITETYEQYF
V gene: TRBV20-1; J gene: TRBJ1-1; CDR3 protein: CSAPESTGLMNTEAFF
V gene: TRBV28; J gene: TRBJ1-2; CDR3 protein: CASSPPPGTGGGYTF
V gene: TRBV11-2; J gene: TRBJ2-1; CDR3 protein: CASSQSGFLQFF
V gene: TRBV29-1; J gene: TRBJ2-7; CDR3 protein: CSVDSRGLAGGRREQYF
V gene: TRBV24-1; J gene: TRBJ2-1; CDR3 protein: CATSERWTGGTEQFF
V gene: TRBV30; J gene: TRBJ1-4; CDR3 protein: CAWSSGPATNEKLFF
V gene: TRBV20-1; J gene: TRBJ2-7; CDR3 protein: CSARGHPNYEQYF
V gene: TRBV5-1; J gene: TRBJ1-1; CDR3 protein: CASSLRQEGRSNTEAFF
V gene: TRBV24-1; J gene: TRBJ2-7; CDR3 protein: CATSYPPNPAQYF
V gene: TRBV6-1; J gene: TRBJ1-2; CDR3 protein: CASREGRGPGYTF